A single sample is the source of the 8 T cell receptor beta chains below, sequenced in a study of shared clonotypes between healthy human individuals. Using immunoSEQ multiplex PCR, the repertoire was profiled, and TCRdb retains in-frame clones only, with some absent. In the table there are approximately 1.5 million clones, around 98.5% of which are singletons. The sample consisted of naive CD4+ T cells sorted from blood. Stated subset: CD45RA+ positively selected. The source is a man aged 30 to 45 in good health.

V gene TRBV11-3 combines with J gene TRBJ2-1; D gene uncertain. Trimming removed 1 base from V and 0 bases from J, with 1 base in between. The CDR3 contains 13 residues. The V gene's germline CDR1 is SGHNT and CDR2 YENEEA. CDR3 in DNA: TGTGCCAGCAGCTTAGCCTCCTACAATGAGCAGTTCTTC. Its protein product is CASSLASYNEQFF.

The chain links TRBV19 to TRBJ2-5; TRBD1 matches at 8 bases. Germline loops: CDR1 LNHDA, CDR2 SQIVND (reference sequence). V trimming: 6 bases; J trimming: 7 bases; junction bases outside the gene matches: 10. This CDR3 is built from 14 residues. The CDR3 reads CASRPGTGSWTQYF. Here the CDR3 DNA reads TGTGCCAGTAGACCCGGGACAGGTTCCTGGACCCAGTACTTC.

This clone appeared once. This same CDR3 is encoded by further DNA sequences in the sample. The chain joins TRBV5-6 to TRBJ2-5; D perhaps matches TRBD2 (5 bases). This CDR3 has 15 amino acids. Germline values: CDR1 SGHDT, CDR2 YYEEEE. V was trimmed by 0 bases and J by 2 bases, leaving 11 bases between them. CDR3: CASSLVAGAQETQYF. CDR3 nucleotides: TGTGCCAGCAGCTTGGTGGCGGGCGCTCAAGAGACCCAGTACTTC.

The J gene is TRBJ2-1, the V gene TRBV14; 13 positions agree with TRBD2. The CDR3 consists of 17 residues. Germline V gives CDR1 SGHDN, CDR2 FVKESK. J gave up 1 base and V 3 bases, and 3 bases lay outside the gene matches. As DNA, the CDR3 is TGTGCCAGCAGCCACCCGGGACTAGCGGGGTCCTACAATGAGCAGTTCTTC. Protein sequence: CASSHPGLAGSYNEQFF.

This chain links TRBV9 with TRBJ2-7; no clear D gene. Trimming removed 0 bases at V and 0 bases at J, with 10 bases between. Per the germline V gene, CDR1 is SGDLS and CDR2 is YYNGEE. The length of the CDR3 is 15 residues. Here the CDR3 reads CASSVGPMSSYEQYF. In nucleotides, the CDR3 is TGTGCCAGCAGCGTAGGACCGATGAGCTCCTACGAGCAGTACTTC.

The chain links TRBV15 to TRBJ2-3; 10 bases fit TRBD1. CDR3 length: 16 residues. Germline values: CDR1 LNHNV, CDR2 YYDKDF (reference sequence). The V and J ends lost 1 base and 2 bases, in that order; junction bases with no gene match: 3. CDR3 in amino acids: CATSRGGTGATDTQYF. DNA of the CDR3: TGTGCCACCAGCAGAGGGGGGACAGGGGCCACAGATACGCAGTATTTT.

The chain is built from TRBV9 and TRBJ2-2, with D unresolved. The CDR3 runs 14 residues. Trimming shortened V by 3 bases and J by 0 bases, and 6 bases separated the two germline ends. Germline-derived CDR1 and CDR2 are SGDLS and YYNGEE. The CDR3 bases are TGTGCCAGCAGCGGGCACGCGAACACCGGGGAGCTGTTTTTT. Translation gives CASSGHANTGELFF.

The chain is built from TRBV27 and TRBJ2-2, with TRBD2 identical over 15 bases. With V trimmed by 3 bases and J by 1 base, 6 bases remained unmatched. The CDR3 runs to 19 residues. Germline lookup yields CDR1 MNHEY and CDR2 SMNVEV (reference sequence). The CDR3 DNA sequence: TGTGCCAGCAGTTTTAGGACTAGCGGGAGGGCCGGGAACACCGGGGAGCTGTTTTTT. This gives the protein CASSFRTSGRAGNTGELFF.